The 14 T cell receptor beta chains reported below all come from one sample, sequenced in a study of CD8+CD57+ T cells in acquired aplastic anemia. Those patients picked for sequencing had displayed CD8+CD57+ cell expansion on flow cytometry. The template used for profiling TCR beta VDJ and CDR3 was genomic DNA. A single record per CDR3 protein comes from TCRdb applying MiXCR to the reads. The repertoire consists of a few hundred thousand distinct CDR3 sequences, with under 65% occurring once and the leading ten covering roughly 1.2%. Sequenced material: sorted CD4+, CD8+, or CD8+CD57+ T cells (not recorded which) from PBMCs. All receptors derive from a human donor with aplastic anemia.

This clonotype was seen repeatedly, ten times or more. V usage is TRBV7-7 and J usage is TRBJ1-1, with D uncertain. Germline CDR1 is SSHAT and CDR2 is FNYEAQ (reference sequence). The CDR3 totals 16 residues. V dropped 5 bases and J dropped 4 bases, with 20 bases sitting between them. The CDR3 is CASSPSPLPMATEAFF. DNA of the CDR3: TGTGCCAGCAGCCCTAGCCCCCTCCCAATGGCCACTGAAGCTTTCTTT.

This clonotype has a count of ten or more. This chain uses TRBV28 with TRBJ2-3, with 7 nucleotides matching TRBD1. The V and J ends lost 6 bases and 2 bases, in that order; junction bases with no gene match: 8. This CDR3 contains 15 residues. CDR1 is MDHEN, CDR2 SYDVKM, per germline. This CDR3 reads CASSSGQVNTDTQYF. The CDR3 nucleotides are TGTGCCAGCAGCTCCGGACAGGTTAACACAGATACGCAGTATTTT.

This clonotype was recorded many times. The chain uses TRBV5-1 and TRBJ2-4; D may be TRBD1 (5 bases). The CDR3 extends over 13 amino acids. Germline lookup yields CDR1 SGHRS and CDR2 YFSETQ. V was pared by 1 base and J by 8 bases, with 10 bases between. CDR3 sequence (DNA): TGCGCCAGCAGCTTGCGCGGACAAGACATTCAGTACTTC. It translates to CASSLRGQDIQYF.

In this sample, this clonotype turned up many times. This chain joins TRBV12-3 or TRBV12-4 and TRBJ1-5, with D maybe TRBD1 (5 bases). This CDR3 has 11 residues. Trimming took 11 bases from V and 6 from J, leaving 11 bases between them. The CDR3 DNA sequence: TGTGCCGGGGGGGACCTTCAGCCCCAGCATTTT. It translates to CAGGDLQPQHF.

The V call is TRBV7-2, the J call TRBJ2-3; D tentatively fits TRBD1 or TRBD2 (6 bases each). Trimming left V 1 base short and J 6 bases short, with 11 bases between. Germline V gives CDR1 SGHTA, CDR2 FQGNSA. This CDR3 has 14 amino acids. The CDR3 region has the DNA TGTGCCAGCAGCTTAGGAGGGGGGAGGGATACGCAGTATTTT. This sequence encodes CASSLGGGRDTQYF.

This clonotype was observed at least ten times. CDR3 sequence (DNA): TGCAGTGCTAGAGATTATCAGACGGGGAGACAAGAGACCCAGTACTTC. Its translation is CSARDYQTGRQETQYF. The chain links TRBV20-1 to TRBJ2-5, with D tentatively TRBD2 (5 bases). Trimming pared 0 bases from V and 2 bases from J, leaving 16 bases between. The germline V gene encodes CDR1 DFQATT and CDR2 SNEGSKA (reference sequence). The CDR3 length is 16 residues.

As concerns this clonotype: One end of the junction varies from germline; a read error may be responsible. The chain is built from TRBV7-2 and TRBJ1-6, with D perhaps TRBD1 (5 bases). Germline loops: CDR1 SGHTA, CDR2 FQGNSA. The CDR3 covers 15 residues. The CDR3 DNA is TGTGCCAGCAGCTGGAGGGACCGATATAATTCACCCCTCCACTTC. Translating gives CASSWRDRYNSPLHF.

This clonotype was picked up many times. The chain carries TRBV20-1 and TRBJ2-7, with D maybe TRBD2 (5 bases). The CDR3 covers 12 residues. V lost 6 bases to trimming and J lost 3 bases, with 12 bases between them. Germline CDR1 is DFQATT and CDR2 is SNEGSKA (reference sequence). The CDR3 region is CSAKGRVYEQYF. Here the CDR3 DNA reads TGCAGTGCCAAAGGGCGGGTCTACGAGCAGTACTTC.

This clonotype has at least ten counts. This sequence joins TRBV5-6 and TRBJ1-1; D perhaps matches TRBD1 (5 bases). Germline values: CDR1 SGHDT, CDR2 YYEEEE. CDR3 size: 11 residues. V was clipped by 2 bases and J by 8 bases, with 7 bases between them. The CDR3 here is CASSLEGEAFF. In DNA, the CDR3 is TGTGCCAGCAGCTTAGAGGGGGAAGCTTTCTTT.

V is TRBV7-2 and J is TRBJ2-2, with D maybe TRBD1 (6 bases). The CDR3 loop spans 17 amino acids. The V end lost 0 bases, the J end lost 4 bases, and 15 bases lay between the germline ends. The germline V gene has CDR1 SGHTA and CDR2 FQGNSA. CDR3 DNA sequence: TGTGCCAGCAGCTTAGCGCCAAGGACAGTAAGCACCGGGGAGCTGTTTTTT. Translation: CASSLAPRTVSTGELFF.

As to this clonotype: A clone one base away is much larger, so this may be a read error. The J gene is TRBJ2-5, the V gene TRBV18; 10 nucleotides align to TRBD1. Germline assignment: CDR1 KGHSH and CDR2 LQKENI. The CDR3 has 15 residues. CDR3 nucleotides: TGTGCCTGCTCAGGACCGGGACAGGGGCGAGAGACCCAGTACTTC. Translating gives CACSGPGQGRETQYF.

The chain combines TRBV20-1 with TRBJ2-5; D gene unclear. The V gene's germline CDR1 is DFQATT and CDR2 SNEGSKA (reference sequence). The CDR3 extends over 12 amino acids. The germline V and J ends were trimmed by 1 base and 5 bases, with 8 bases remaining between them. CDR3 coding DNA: TGCAGTGCTAGAGTAATGGGCGAGACCCAGTACTTC. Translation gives CSARVMGETQYF.

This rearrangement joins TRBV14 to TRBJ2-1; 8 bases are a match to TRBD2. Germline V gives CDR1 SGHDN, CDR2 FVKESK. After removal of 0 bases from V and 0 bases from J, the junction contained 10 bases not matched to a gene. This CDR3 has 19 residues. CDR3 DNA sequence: TGTGCCAGCAGCCAAGAGTTGGGGGAAAGCGGGAGCTCCTACAATGAGCAGTTCTTC. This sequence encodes CASSQELGESGSSYNEQFF.

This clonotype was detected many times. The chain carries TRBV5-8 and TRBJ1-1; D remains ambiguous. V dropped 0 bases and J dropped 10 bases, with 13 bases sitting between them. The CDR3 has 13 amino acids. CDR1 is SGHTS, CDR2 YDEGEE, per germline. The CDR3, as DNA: TGTGCCAGCAGCTTGGCCGGCCGTCCGGGAGCTTTCTTT. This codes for CASSLAGRPGAFF.